These 13 T cell receptor beta chains came from one sample sequenced in a study of cytomegalovirus exposure and HLA in healthy donors. The PCR made use of 60 Vbeta and 13 Jbeta primers. The protocol was immunoSEQ multiplex PCR, while the TCRdb copy is restricted to in-frame clones and leaves out a portion. This sample has 150,000 to 180,000 clones, with 80% found just once. The sample consisted of PBMCs. The receptors derive from a woman aged 40 to 50 in good health and CMV-seropositive.

DNA of the CDR3: TGCGCCAGCAGGGTTAGAGCGGGAGGCACCGGGGAGCTGTTTTTT. It specifies CASRVRAGGTGELFF. The V call is TRBV5-1, the J call TRBJ2-2, with TRBD2 identical over 9 bases. The J segment lost 4 bases and the V segment lost 5 bases, leaving 6 bases of the junction unmatched. CDR1 is SGHRS and CDR2 is YFSETQ in the germline V gene. The CDR3 is 15 residues long.

Only a few counts were recorded for this clone. The CDR3 nucleotides read TGCGCCGTCAATTCCGGACAGTCGAACACTGAAGCTTTCTTT. It is translated as CAVNSGQSNTEAFF. The rearrangement joins TRBV23-1 to TRBJ1-1, with a weak D call TRBD1 (6 bases). TRBV23-1 is designated an ORF whose function remains uncertain. This CDR3 contains 14 residues. Trimming cost V 11 bases and J 1 base, with 17 bases left between them.

For the CDR3, the DNA is TGCGCCAGCAGCCAAGACAGAGCTAGCGCCCCCAGGGACATTCAGTACTTC. Translation gives CASSQDRASAPRDIQYF. This sequence joins TRBV4-1 and TRBJ2-4, with D possibly being TRBD2 (6 bases). V shed 0 bases and J shed 8 bases, with 20 bases lying between them. CDR1 and CDR2 from the germline V gene are MGHRA and YSYEKL. The CDR3 extends over 17 amino acids.

V usage is TRBV6-1 and J usage is TRBJ1-1; no clear D gene. The CDR3 has 11 amino acids. V lost 5 bases, J lost 6 bases, and 7 bases lay in between. The germline V gene has CDR1 MNHNS and CDR2 SASEGT. CDR3 residues: CASSLASEAFF. Here the CDR3 DNA reads TGTGCCAGCAGTCTGGCTTCTGAAGCTTTCTTT.

V gene TRBV30 combines with J gene TRBJ2-1; 8 nucleotides align to TRBD2. Germline V gene sequence: CDR1 GTSNPN, CDR2 SVGIG (reference sequence). The CDR3 length is 16 residues. V shed 2 bases, J shed 1 base, and the junction held 7 bases outside the gene matches. The CDR3 DNA is TGTGCCTGGAGTATTCCACTAGCGGAGTCCTACAATGAGCAGTTCTTC. This gives the protein CAWSIPLAESYNEQFF.

The chain recombines TRBV27 with TRBJ2-1; a weak D match, TRBD1 (5 bases). Trimming shortened V by 3 bases and J by 2 bases, and 8 bases separated the two germline ends. The germline V gene encodes CDR1 MNHEY and CDR2 SMNVEV (reference sequence). The CDR3 spans 14 residues. The CDR3 reads CASSLRTTYNEQFF. CDR3 bases: TGTGCCAGCAGTTTGAGGACAACCTACAATGAGCAGTTCTTC.

This clone has only one observation. The chain employs TRBV28 and TRBJ2-1; the D gene is possibly TRBD1 (6 bases). CDR3 size: 15 residues. From germline, CDR1 is MDHEN and CDR2 SYDVKM. V shed 5 bases and J shed 2 bases, with 13 bases lying between them. CDR3 DNA: TGTGCCAGCAGTCCCGACAGGCGGGCCTACAATGAGCAGTTCTTC. Protein product: CASSPDRRAYNEQFF.

V usage is TRBV29-1 and J usage is TRBJ2-1; D not resolved. Trimming left V 2 bases short and J 7 bases short, with 9 bases between. Germline lookup yields CDR1 SQVTM and CDR2 ANQGSEA. The length of the CDR3 is 12 residues. The DNA for the CDR3 is TGCAGCGTTGAAATTGTGAGGAATGAGCAGTTCTTC. Amino acid sequence: CSVEIVRNEQFF.

The chain couples TRBV5-1 to TRBJ1-5; 11 bases map to TRBD1. The CDR3 extends over 16 amino acids. With V trimmed by 4 bases and J by 5 bases, 8 bases remained unmatched. The germline CDR1 and CDR2 sequences are SGHRS and YFSETQ. The CDR3 DNA reads as TGCGCCAGCAGCGGGGGGACAGGGGGTGACGATCAGCCCCAGCATTTT. Translating it yields CASSGGTGGDDQPQHF. The variable domain in full, completed from reference TRBV5-1 and TRBJ1-5, reads KAGVTQTPRYLIKTRGQQVTLSCSPISGHRSVSWYQQTPGQGLQFLFEYFSETQRNKGNFPGRFSGRQFSNSRSEMNVSTLELGDSALYLCASSGGTGGDDQPQHFGDGTRLSIL.

CDR3 DNA: TGTGCCAGCAGTGAAACGGGGGAGAACACCGGGGAGCTGTTTTTT. Translating gives CASSETGENTGELFF. The chain combines TRBV2 with TRBJ2-2; D might be TRBD2 (6 bases). Germline CDR1 is SNHLY and CDR2 is FYNNEI. V shed 2 bases and J shed 1 base, with 8 bases lying between them. This CDR3 is 15 amino acids long.

This sequence joins TRBV9 and TRBJ2-7; tentative D call: TRBD1 (5 bases). Germline CDR1 is SGDLS and CDR2 is YYNGEE. V lost 4 bases and J 1 base, leaving 15 bases between the germline ends. The CDR3 is 15 residues long. In nucleotides, the CDR3 is TGTGCCAGCAGCCAGGGAAGACTTAGTTCCTACGAGCAGTACTTC. Translation: CASSQGRLSSYEQYF. The whole variable domain, filled in from reference TRBV9 and TRBJ2-7, reads DSGVTQTPKHLITATGQRVTLRCSPRSGDLSVYWYQQSLDQGLQFLIQYYNGEERAKGNILERFSAQQFPDLHSELNLSSLELGDSALYFCASSQGRLSSYEQYFGPGTRLTVT.

In its sample, this clone was seen once. The chain recombines TRBV6-1 with TRBJ2-1; 8 bases map to TRBD2. V was clipped by 1 base and J by 2 bases; unmatched bases: 10. The CDR3 has 18 amino acids. The germline CDR1 and CDR2 sequences are MNHNS and SASEGT. CDR3 sequence: CASSEGVGSGIPYNEQFF. CDR3 in DNA: TGTGCCAGCAGTGAAGGCGTGGGTAGCGGGATCCCCTACAATGAGCAGTTCTTC.

This clone is a singleton in its sample. DNA of the CDR3: TGTGCCATCAGTGAGGAGGGACTAGCGGACCCCTCCTACGAGCAGTACTTC. The encoded protein is CAISEEGLADPSYEQYF. The chain joins TRBV10-3 to TRBJ2-7; 11 bases line up with TRBD2. V trimming: 2 bases; J trimming: 0 bases; junction bases outside the gene matches: 6. This CDR3 region has 17 residues. The germline gives CDR1 ENHRY, CDR2 SYGVKD.